This TCR beta chain was identified during a study of cytomegalovirus exposure and HLA in healthy donors. Primers included in the PCR were 60 Vbeta and 13 Jbeta primers. Here immunoSEQ multiplex PCR was the method, and the copy in TCRdb shows in-frame clones only, minus some. This sample yields about 35,000 clones, of which 90% are seen a single time; less than 3.5% belongs to the top ten. The CDR3 runs to 15 residues. The germline CDR1 and CDR2 sequences are SGHVS and FNYEAQ. Trimming pared 1 base from V and 2 bases from J, leaving 9 bases between. The chain has TRBV7-6 and TRBJ2-1, with D perhaps TRBD2 (6 bases). This TCR came from a woman under 30 in good health and CMV-seronegative. The material sequenced was PBMCs. The CDR3 nucleotides are TGTGCCAGCAGCTTAGTGGGGGGAGCCTACAATGAGCAGTTCTTC. Its protein is CASSLVGGAYNEQFF.